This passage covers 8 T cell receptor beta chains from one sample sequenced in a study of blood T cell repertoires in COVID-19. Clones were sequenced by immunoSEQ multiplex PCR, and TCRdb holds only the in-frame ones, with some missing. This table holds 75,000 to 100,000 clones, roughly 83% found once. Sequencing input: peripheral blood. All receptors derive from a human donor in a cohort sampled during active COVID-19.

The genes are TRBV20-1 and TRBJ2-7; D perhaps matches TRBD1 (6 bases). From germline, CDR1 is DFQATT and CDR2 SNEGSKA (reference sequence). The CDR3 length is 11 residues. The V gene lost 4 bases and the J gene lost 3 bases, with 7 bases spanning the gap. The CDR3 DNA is TGCAGTGCTACAGGGGTCTACGAGCAGTACTTC. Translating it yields CSATGVYEQYF.

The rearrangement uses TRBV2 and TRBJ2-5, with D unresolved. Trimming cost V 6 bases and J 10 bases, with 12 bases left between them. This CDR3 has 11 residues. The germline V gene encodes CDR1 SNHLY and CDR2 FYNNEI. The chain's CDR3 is CASRPEELQYF. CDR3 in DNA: TGTGCCAGCAGACCCGAGGAGCTCCAGTACTTC.

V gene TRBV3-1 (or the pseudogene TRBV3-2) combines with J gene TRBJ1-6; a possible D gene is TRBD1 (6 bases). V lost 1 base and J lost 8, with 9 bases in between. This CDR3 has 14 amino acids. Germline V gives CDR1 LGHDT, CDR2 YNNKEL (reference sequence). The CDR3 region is CASSQVHRDSPLHF. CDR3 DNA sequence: TGTGCCAGCAGCCAAGTCCACAGGGATTCACCCCTCCACTTT.

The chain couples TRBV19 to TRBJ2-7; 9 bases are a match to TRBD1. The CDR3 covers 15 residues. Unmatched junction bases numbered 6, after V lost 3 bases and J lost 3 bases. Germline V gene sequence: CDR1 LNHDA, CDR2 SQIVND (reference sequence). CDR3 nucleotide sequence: TGTGCCAGTAGTATCAGCGGACAGGGGTACTACGAGCAGTACTTC. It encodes CASSISGQGYYEQYF.

CDR3 coding DNA: TGTGCCAGCAGCTTAGGGACAGCGAACACTGAAGCTTTCTTT. Translating it yields CASSLGTANTEAFF. The chain is built from TRBV7-2 and TRBJ1-1; a weak D match, TRBD1 (6 bases). The germline gives CDR1 SGHTA, CDR2 FQGNSA. The CDR3 loop spans 14 amino acids. V dropped 1 base and J dropped 1 base, with 7 bases sitting between them.

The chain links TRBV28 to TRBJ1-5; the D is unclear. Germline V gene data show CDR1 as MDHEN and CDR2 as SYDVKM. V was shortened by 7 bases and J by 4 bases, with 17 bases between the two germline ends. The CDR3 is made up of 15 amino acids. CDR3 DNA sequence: TGTGCCAGCACGTATGAAGGAGGAGTGAATCAGCCCCAGCATTTT. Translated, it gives CASTYEGGVNQPQHF.

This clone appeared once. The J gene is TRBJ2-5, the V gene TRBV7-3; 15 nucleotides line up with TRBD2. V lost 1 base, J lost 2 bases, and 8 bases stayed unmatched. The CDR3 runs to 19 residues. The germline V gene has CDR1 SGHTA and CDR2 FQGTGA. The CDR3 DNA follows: TGTGCCAGCAGCTTAATAGGGACTAGCGGGGGGACCGCTCAAGAGACCCAGTACTTC. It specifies CASSLIGTSGGTAQETQYF. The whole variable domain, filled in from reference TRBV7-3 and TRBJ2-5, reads GAGVSQTPSNKVTEKGKYVELRCDPISGHTALYWYRQSLGQGPEFLIYFQGTGAADDSGLPNDRFFAVRPEGSVSTLKIQRTERGDSAVYLCASSLIGTSGGTAQETQYFGPGTRLLVL.

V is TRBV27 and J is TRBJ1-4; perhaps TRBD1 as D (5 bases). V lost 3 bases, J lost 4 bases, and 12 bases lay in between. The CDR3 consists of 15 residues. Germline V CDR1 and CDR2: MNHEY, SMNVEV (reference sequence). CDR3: CASSFARGNNEKLFF. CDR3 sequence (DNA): TGTGCCAGCAGTTTCGCTCGGGGGAATAATGAAAAACTGTTTTTT. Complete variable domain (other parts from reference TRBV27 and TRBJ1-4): EAQVTQNPRYLITVTGKKLTVTCSQNMNHEYMSWYRQDPGLGLRQIYYSMNVEVTDKGDVPEGYKVSRKEKRNFPLILESPSPNQTSLYFCASSFARGNNEKLFFGSGTQLSVL.